A single sample gave rise to the 18 T cell receptor beta chains below, sequenced in a study of technical replicates of blood from a handful of donors. Clones were sequenced by immunoSEQ multiplex PCR, and TCRdb holds only the in-frame ones, with some missing. Of 55,000 to 75,000 clones listed, around 86% are singletons. The sequenced material came from PBMCs. Receptors were obtained from a human donor in good health. Some clones in this sample may be carry-over from other donors' samples.

The chain is built from TRBV6-5 and TRBJ2-7; 9 bases fit TRBD2. There are 15 residues in the CDR3. Trimming at V came to 2 bases and at J to 2 bases, leaving 4 bases not matched to a gene. Germline CDR1 reads MNHEY; CDR2 reads SVGAGI. CDR3 amino acids: CASSYGAGGPYEQYF. For the CDR3, the DNA is TGTGCCAGCAGTTACGGAGCGGGGGGCCCCTACGAGCAGTACTTC.

V gene TRBV10-1 combines with J gene TRBJ2-7; a weak D match, TRBD1 (6 bases). The CDR3 sequence is 13 residues long. Trimming removed 7 bases at V and 4 bases at J, with 14 bases between. Germline lookup yields CDR1 WNHNN and CDR2 SYGVQD (reference sequence). CDR3 DNA: TGCGCCAGCAATCACAGGGTGGGGTACGAGCAGTACTTC. Its protein product is CASNHRVGYEQYF.

This chain connects TRBV5-1 to TRBJ2-3; D possibly corresponds to TRBD1 (6 bases). Trimming shortened V by 4 bases and J by 1 base, and 16 bases separated the two germline ends. The germline V gene encodes CDR1 SGHRS and CDR2 YFSETQ. This CDR3 comprises 16 residues. The CDR3 here is CASSAWGPGGTDTQYF. The CDR3 DNA follows: TGCGCCAGCAGCGCTTGGGGGCCAGGAGGCACAGATACGCAGTATTTT.

The chain uses TRBV4-2 and TRBJ1-1; a weak D match, TRBD1 (5 bases). The CDR3 spans 16 residues. Germline-derived CDR1 and CDR2 are LGHNA and YNFKEQ. V dropped 3 bases and J dropped 6 bases, with 20 bases sitting between them. In nucleotides, the CDR3 is TGTGCCAGCAGCCAGGCGTTGACAACCAGGGAGGCTGAAGCTTTCTTT. Translating gives CASSQALTTREAEAFF.

As for this clone: This CDR3 is also generated by other DNA sequences in the sample. J is TRBJ2-7 and V is TRBV7-2; 7 bases agree with TRBD1. V lost 0 bases and J lost 6; bases outside the gene matches: 8. This CDR3 region has 15 residues. The V gene's germline CDR1 is SGHTA and CDR2 FQGNSA. CDR3 in amino acids: CASSLAGQGVSEQYF. CDR3 nucleotide sequence: TGTGCCAGCAGCTTAGCCGGTCAGGGGGTGAGCGAGCAGTACTTC.

The chain employs TRBV5-1 and TRBJ2-1, with 10 bases matching TRBD2. The CDR3 extends over 15 amino acids. Germline assignment: CDR1 SGHRS and CDR2 YFSETQ. V shed 5 bases and J 8 bases; nucleotides not matched to a gene: 10. The CDR3 region is CASRLSGGSRDEQFF. For the CDR3, the DNA is TGCGCCAGCAGACTTAGCGGGGGGTCCAGGGATGAGCAGTTCTTC.

The chain combines TRBV7-2 with TRBJ2-7, with 8 bases fitting TRBD1. Germline V gene data show CDR1 as SGHTA and CDR2 as FQGNSA. Unmatched junction bases numbered 8, after V lost 5 bases and J lost 5 bases. The CDR3 loop spans 14 amino acids. The DNA for the CDR3 is TGTGCCAGCAGCCAATACGGACAGGGCCACGAGCAGTACTTC. Its protein is CASSQYGQGHEQYF.

The chain links TRBV6-6 to TRBJ2-7; D might be TRBD1 (6 bases). CDR1 is MNHNY, CDR2 SVGAGI, per germline (reference sequence). V lost 6 bases and J 2 bases, leaving 8 bases between the germline ends. The CDR3 has 12 amino acids. The CDR3 loop is CASRRDTYEQYF. CDR3 bases: TGTGCCAGCAGACGGGACACCTACGAGCAGTACTTC.

The CDR3 bases are TGTGCCAGTAGTATCGGTTCCTCTGGAAACACCATATATTTT. This encodes CASSIGSSGNTIYF. The J gene is TRBJ1-3, the V gene TRBV19; D call uncertain. Per the germline V gene, CDR1 is LNHDA and CDR2 is SQIVND (reference sequence). CDR3 length: 14 amino acids. V lost 3 bases and J 0 bases, leaving 6 bases between the germline ends.

The chain employs TRBV6-6 and TRBJ1-2, with D tentatively TRBD1 (6 bases). Germline V gives CDR1 MNHNY, CDR2 SVGAGI (reference sequence). This CDR3 contains 13 residues. V shed 6 bases and J shed 0 bases, with 8 bases lying between them. The CDR3 coding sequence is TGTGCCAGCAGAAGGACAGCTAACTATGGCTACACCTTC. Its translation is CASRRTANYGYTF.

V gene TRBV30 combines with J gene TRBJ1-1, with TRBD1 as a possible D gene (6 bases). CDR3 length: 11 residues. CDR1 is GTSNPN and CDR2 is SVGIG in the germline V gene (reference sequence). The ends were cut back, 3 bases at V and 5 bases at J, with 7 bases in the middle. The CDR3 loop is CAWRGGTEAFF. Written as DNA, the CDR3 is TGTGCCTGGAGAGGGGGTACTGAAGCTTTCTTT. The whole variable domain, remainder taken from reference TRBV30 and TRBJ1-1, is SQTIHQWPATLVQPVGSPLSLECTVEGTSNPNLYWYRQAAGRGLQLLFYSVGIGQISSEVPQNLSASRPQDRQFILSSKKLLLSDSGFYLCAWRGGTEAFFGQGTRLTVV.

V is TRBV27 and J is TRBJ2-1, with 8 positions matching TRBD1. CDR3 length equals 15 residues. CDR1 and CDR2 (germline): MNHEY, SMNVEV (reference sequence). Trimming removed 9 bases from V and 7 bases from J; junction bases left unmatched: 14. The CDR3 nucleotides are TGTGCCAGGAAAATGGGGGACAGGAGTTTGAATGAGCAGTTCTTC. As protein: CARKMGDRSLNEQFF.

The chain recombines TRBV9 with TRBJ2-7; 12 nucleotides match TRBD1. V lost 3 bases to trimming and J lost 2 bases; unmatched junction nucleotides: 6. Per the germline V gene, CDR1 is SGDLS and CDR2 is YYNGEE. The CDR3 consists of 16 residues. The CDR3 loop is CASSASGTGGPYEQYF. The CDR3 DNA reads as TGTGCCAGCAGCGCTTCCGGGACAGGGGGCCCCTACGAGCAGTACTTC.

The chain carries TRBV6-5 and TRBJ2-1; 9 nucleotides align to TRBD2. CDR3 size: 15 residues. Trimming took 9 bases from V and 4 from J; bases not matched to a gene: 10. Germline CDR1 and CDR2: MNHEY and SVGAGI. The CDR3 protein is CASQGGSGGYNEQFF. The CDR3 DNA follows: TGTGCCAGTCAAGGGGGAAGCGGGGGGTACAATGAGCAGTTCTTC.

The chain has TRBV7-3 and TRBJ1-6; D possibly corresponds to TRBD1 (5 bases). Trimming pared 9 bases from V and 6 bases from J, leaving 15 bases between. The CDR3 sequence is 14 residues long. The germline gives CDR1 SGHTA, CDR2 FQGTGA. The CDR3 DNA reads TGTGCCAGGGGAACGTCGGGGGTTAATTCACCCCTCCACTTT. Its translation: CARGTSGVNSPLHF.

The genes are TRBV6-5 and TRBJ2-2; possible D gene TRBD2, 5 bases. Trimming left V 6 bases short and J 4 bases short, with 9 bases between. This CDR3 is 13 amino acids long. CDR1 is MNHEY, CDR2 SVGAGI, per germline. The CDR3 spells CASRRGVTGELFF. CDR3 nucleotides: TGTGCCAGCAGACGGGGTGTCACCGGGGAGCTGTTTTTT.

This clone was counted a single time. The chain combines TRBV7-9 with TRBJ2-1, with 13 bases identical to TRBD2. CDR1 is SEHNR, CDR2 FQNEAQ, per germline (reference sequence). The length of the CDR3 is 15 residues. V lost 3 bases to trimming and J lost 7 bases; unmatched junction nucleotides: 3. The CDR3 spells CASSLKTSGRNEQFF. In DNA, the CDR3 is TGTGCCAGCAGCTTGAAGACTAGCGGGAGGAATGAGCAGTTCTTC.

J is TRBJ2-7 and V is TRBV7-2; D gene ambiguous. This CDR3 has 14 amino acids. V lost 1 base and J lost 3, with 10 bases in between. CDR1 and CDR2 from the germline V gene are SGHTA and FQGNSA. CDR3 amino acids: CASSLGPADYEQYF. CDR3 nucleotide sequence: TGTGCCAGCAGCTTAGGCCCGGCGGACTACGAGCAGTACTTC.